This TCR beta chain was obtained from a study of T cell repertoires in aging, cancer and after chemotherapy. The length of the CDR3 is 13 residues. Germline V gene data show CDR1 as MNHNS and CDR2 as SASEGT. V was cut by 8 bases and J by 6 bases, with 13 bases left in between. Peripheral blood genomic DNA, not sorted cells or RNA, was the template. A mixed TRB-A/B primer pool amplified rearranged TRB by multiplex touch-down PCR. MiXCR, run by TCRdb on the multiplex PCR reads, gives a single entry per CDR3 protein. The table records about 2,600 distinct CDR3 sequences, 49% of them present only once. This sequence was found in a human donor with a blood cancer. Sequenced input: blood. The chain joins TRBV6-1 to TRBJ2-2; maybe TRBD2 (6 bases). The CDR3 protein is CASGAGRSGELFF. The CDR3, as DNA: TGTGCCAGCGGGGCAGGGAGGTCCGGGGAGCTGTTTTTT.